This T cell receptor (beta chain) was profiled in a study of shared clonotypes between healthy human individuals. Measured with immunoSEQ multiplex PCR; TCRdb has only the in-frame clones, and not every one. Of 490,000 or so clones listed, 70% to 80% are singletons. The CDR3 is 13 residues long. The V end was cut by 0 bases, the J end by 3 bases, with 6 bases between. Looked up from germline, CDR1 is GTSNPN and CDR2 is SVGIG (reference sequence). Points on this clone: Other DNA sequences from this sample encode an identical CDR3 as well.

Specimen: PBMCs. The gene calls are TRBV30 and TRBJ1-5; D call uncertain. This receptor was identified in a woman aged 40 to 50 in good health. Some clones in this sample may be carry-over from other donors' samples. The CDR3 loop is CAWSVGNNQPQHF. The CDR3 bases are TGTGCCTGGAGTGTGGGGAACAATCAGCCCCAGCATTTT.